This is a list of T cell receptor beta chains from one sample in a study of OX40 agonist ivuxolimab in advanced cancers. Using immunoSEQ multiplex PCR, the repertoire was profiled, and TCRdb retains in-frame clones only, with some absent. Of approximately 74,000 clones in the sample, approximately 92% were seen once. Sequencing was performed on CD4+ or CD8+ T cells sorted from blood, taken in a trial of the OX40 agonist ivuxolimab. All receptors derive from an adult with an advanced solid tumor such as melanoma, head and neck, liver or kidney cancer. Both conserved end residues are part of each CDR3. D genes are given only for firm matches. Some rows have no size entry. The others give once, few or many, or a class for an expanded clone.

TGTGCCAGCAGCTTACGTAGCACTGAAGCTTTCTTT,CASSLRSTEAFF,TRBV7-2,NA,NA,TRBJ1-1
TGCGCCAGCAGCTTGGGACAGGGAAGTGAAAAACTGTTTTTT,CASSLGQGSEKLFF,TRBV5-1,NA,TRBD1,TRBJ1-4
TGTGCCAGCAGCTTAGTAGGGGCAGAGACCCAGTACTTC,CASSLVGAETQYF,TRBV7-9,NA,NA,TRBJ2-5
TGTGCCAGTAGTATCGGGCAGAACACTGAAGCTTTCTTT,CASSIGQNTEAFF,TRBV19,NA,NA,TRBJ1-1
TGTGCCAGCATCAACGGACAGGACGCTGGGGAAAAACTGTTTTTT,CASINGQDAGEKLFF,TRBV28,NA,TRBD1,TRBJ1-4
TGTGCCAGCAGCCTGTATCCGGGATCGACTAATGAAAAACTGTTTTTT,CASSLYPGSTNEKLFF,TRBV5-5,NA,NA,TRBJ1-4
TGTGCCAGCAGCCAAACCGGGGCGCGATTGTACACAGATACGCAGTATTTT,CASSQTGARLYTDTQYF,TRBV28,NA,NA,TRBJ2-3
TGTGCCAGCAGGTCTAACGAGCAGTACTTC,CASRSNEQYF,TRBV28,NA,NA,TRBJ2-7
TGTGCCAGCAACCGACTAGCGGGGGGGCCTGGAGAGACCCAGTACTTC,CASNRLAGGPGETQYF,TRBV2,NA,TRBD2,TRBJ2-5
TGCGCCAGCAGCCCGCCTGAGGGCAACTATGGCTACACCTTC,CASSPPEGNYGYTF,TRBV5-1,NA,NA,TRBJ1-2
TGTGCCAGCAGTTTATCGGCTGCGGGGGAAAAACTGTTTTTT,CASSLSAAGEKLFF,TRBV28,once,NA,TRBJ1-4
TGCGCCAGCAGCCAGCGAGGGGTCTCTGAAGCTTTCTTT,CASSQRGVSEAFF,TRBV4-3,NA,NA,TRBJ1-1
TGTGCCAGCAGCGAATCCGGGGGGGCCCCGGGTGAGCAGTTCTTC,CASSESGGAPGEQFF,TRBV9,NA,TRBD2,TRBJ2-1
TGTGCCTGGAACCCAGGGGGTGAAAAACTGTTTTTT,CAWNPGGEKLFF,TRBV30,NA,TRBD1,TRBJ1-4
TGTGCCAGTAGTATCATCGGGACAGGGCTCGATCAGCCCCAGCATTTT,CASSIIGTGLDQPQHF,TRBV19,NA,TRBD1,TRBJ1-5
TGTGCCAGCAGCAAAGAGGCGGCGATGGGCAATCAGCCCCAGCATTTT,CASSKEAAMGNQPQHF,TRBV21-1,NA,NA,TRBJ1-5
TGTGCCAGCAGCCAGGTCTCCGGGGAGCTGTTTTTT,CASSQVSGELFF,TRBV6-4,NA,NA,TRBJ2-2
TGCGCCAGCAGGTGGGAGGGCCGGGAGACCCAGTACTTC,CASRWEGRETQYF,TRBV10-2,NA,TRBD2,TRBJ2-5
TGTGCCAGCAGTCTGGGACTAGCTGGAGGGGAGACCCAGTACTTC,CASSLGLAGGETQYF,TRBV6-6,NA,TRBD2,TRBJ2-5
TGTGCCAGCAGCTTAGGGGGGTTGGGACACCGGGAGGACTATGGCTACACCTTC,CASSLGGLGHREDYGYTF,TRBV7-9,once,NA,TRBJ1-2
TGTGCCAGCAGCCTGCCGGGACTAGCGGGGGGAGGAGATACGCAGTATTTT,CASSLPGLAGGGDTQYF,TRBV7-2,NA,TRBD2,TRBJ2-3
TGTGCCATCAGTGGCTCCGGGACCAAAAACATTCAGTACTTC,CAISGSGTKNIQYF,TRBV10-3,once,NA,TRBJ2-4
TGCGCCAGCAGCGGGACTAGCGGGAGAGTAGGGAATGAGCAGTTCTTC,CASSGTSGRVGNEQFF,TRBV5-1,NA,TRBD2,TRBJ2-1
TGTGCCAGCAGGGCGGGCGGGGGCTCAGATACGCAGTATTTT,CASRAGGGSDTQYF,TRBV28,NA,NA,TRBJ2-3
TGCAGCGTTGAAGAAGCTTTCTTT,CSVEEAFF,TRBV29-1,NA,NA,TRBJ1-1
TGTGCCAGCAGCCCCGGTTCGCACAGGGCACAAGAGACCCAGTACTTC,CASSPGSHRAQETQYF,TRBV5-8,NA,NA,TRBJ2-5
TGTGCCAGTAGTATACTTCGACAGGGTATGACCTATGGCTACACCTTC,CASSILRQGMTYGYTF,TRBV19,NA,TRBD1,TRBJ1-2
TGTGCCAGTATCCCAACATCCATGAACACTGAAGCTTTCTTT,CASIPTSMNTEAFF,TRBV19,NA,NA,TRBJ1-1
TGTGCCAGCAGCCTGGGACAGGCGGGCACTGAAGCTTTCTTT,CASSLGQAGTEAFF,TRBV6-5,NA,TRBD1,TRBJ1-1
TGCGCCAGCAGTCAATTGCAGGGGGGTAGGGCCTACGAGCAGTACTTC,CASSQLQGGRAYEQYF,TRBV23-1,NA,NA,TRBJ2-7
TGCGCCAGCAGCCAAGACCTAGCGGGAACCTACGAGCAGTACTTC,CASSQDLAGTYEQYF,TRBV4-3,NA,TRBD2,TRBJ2-7
TGTGCCAGCAGTTTCTCAGGGGGGACTAATGAAAAACTGTTTTTT,CASSFSGGTNEKLFF,TRBV28,NA,TRBD1,TRBJ1-4
TGTGCCAGCAGCCAAGGACTTTTGGAGACCCAGTACTTC,CASSQGLLETQYF,TRBV9,NA,NA,TRBJ2-5
TGTGCCAGCAGCTTAGTCGCAGGGGTTGGGGAAAAACTGTTTTTT,CASSLVAGVGEKLFF,TRBV7-2,NA,NA,TRBJ1-4